This TCR beta chain was observed in a study of T cell clones after liver transplantation. Study summary: Subjects received no induction therapy and standard immunosuppression until randomization at 12-24 months post-transplant. At least one year of complete immunosuppression withdrawal without enzymes over twice normal defined tolerance. Study-level findings and limits: Post-transplant, graft-donor-reactive CD4 TCRbeta sequences in blood dropped significantly in 5 of 8 subjects.

Libraries were prepared by immunoSEQ multiplex PCR; TCRdb keeps only in-frame clonotypes and omits some of them. The table lists under 1,500 clones, 52% of them singletons, with under 20% in the top ten. As concerns this clone: The antigen is undetermined.

CDR1 SGDLS and CDR2 YYNGEE come from the germline V gene. V shed 4 bases and J 7 bases; nucleotides not matched to a gene: 10. This CDR3 has 16 amino acids. Alloreactive TCRbeta sequences came from sequencing proliferating CFSE-low cells in the MLR. Graft donor PBMCs, splenocytes, lymph-node cells, or third-party PBMCs stimulated pre-transplant recipient cells. The genes are TRBV9 and TRBJ2-3, with 12 bases matching TRBD2. The sequence was obtained from a human patient who received a liver transplant. Some T cells may have originated in the graft donor. Specimen: CD4+ T cells from cultured PBMCs. The CDR3 is CASSPHLAGGPNTQYF. The CDR3 DNA follows: TGTGCCAGCAGCCCCCACCTAGCGGGAGGGCCTAATACGCAGTATTTT.